A single sample gave rise to the 2 T cell receptor beta chains below, sequenced in a study of T cells in Graves' hyperthyroidism and ophthalmopathy. Amplification yielded TCR beta CDR3 regions, with RNA transcripts as the source. First-round RT-PCR targeting the TCR CDR3 was performed with the HTBI primer set. MiXCR was run by TCRdb on the multiplex PCR reads, yielding one entry per CDR3 protein. The sample holds hundreds of thousands of distinct CDR3 sequences; around 16% are singletons and the top ten take 3.8%. Sequencing was carried out using blood. The origin of the receptors is a young woman with Graves' hyperthyroidism.

The gene calls are TRBV19 and TRBJ2-2; unclear D gene. The CDR3 loop spans 12 amino acids. Germline CDR1 LNHDA, CDR2 SQIVND (reference sequence). Deletions cut 8 bases from V and 3 bases from J, with 7 bases between. The DNA of the CDR3 is TGTGCCAGTGGGCCCTACACCGGGGAGCTGTTTTTT. The encoded protein is CASGPYTGELFF.

Ten or more counts support this clonotype. The CDR3: CATSFKDDLNEKLFF. The CDR3 DNA reads as TGTGCCACCAGCTTCAAGGACGACTTGAATGAAAAACTGTTTTTT. The chain employs TRBV15 and TRBJ1-4; D call uncertain. There are 15 residues in the CDR3. Trimming removed 5 bases from V and 5 bases from J, with 15 bases in between. The germline V gene has CDR1 LNHNV and CDR2 YYDKDF (reference sequence).